This is a list of T cell receptor beta chains from one sample in a study of neurological immune-mediated disorders. TCRdb reanalysed the 5' RACE reads using MiXCR and keeps one entry per CDR3 protein. The table lists some 68,000 distinct CDR3 sequences, around 13% of them singletons. The sequenced sample consisted of PBMCs. These receptor sequences come from a female donor with HTLV-1-associated myelopathy (HAM/TSP). CDR3s include the opening cysteine and the closing phenylalanine or tryptophan. The order of the fields is V gene, J gene, CDR3 protein.

V: TRBV4-2; J: TRBJ2-5; CDR3: CASSLSGGTEETQYF
V: TRBV5-1; J: TRBJ2-2; CDR3: CASSLYQGGDTGELFF
V: TRBV3-1; J: TRBJ2-7; CDR3: CASSQDISFGTSEF
V: TRBV5-1; J: TRBJ1-1; CDR3: CASSPSDRGNTEAFF
V: TRBV7-8; J: TRBJ2-1; CDR3: CASSFGGQANNEQFF
V: TRBV5-1; J: TRBJ2-3; CDR3: CASSLEGRLTIAHTDTQYF
V: TRBV11-2; J: TRBJ1-1; CDR3: CASSSQLGTMNTEAFF
V: TRBV5-1; J: TRBJ2-6; CDR3: CASSLQGGFSGANVLTF
V: TRBV5-5; J: TRBJ2-2; CDR3: CASSQLFGTGSTGELFF
V: TRBV28; J: TRBJ1-5; CDR3: CASRFLFRGNQPQHF
V: TRBV6-5; J: TRBJ2-1; CDR3: CASSLEAFRSGLGTREQFF
V: TRBV27; J: TRBJ2-7; CDR3: CASRERENEQYF
V: TRBV5-1; J: TRBJ2-7; CDR3: CASSFELRPDEQYF
V: TRBV7-9; J: TRBJ2-7; CDR3: CASSSAGTGTFEQYF
V: TRBV12-3/TRBV12-4; J: TRBJ1-4; CDR3: CASTLLTGATNEKLFF
V: TRBV5-1; J: TRBJ2-2; CDR3: CASSPGPSQGDTGELFF
V: TRBV20-1; J: TRBJ2-3; CDR3: CSARGYHRGQTSDTQYF
V: TRBV10-2; J: TRBJ2-1; CDR3: CASSESRGGRREFF
V: TRBV29-1; J: TRBJ2-7; CDR3: CSVRVQGPYEQYF
V: TRBV9; J: TRBJ1-1; CDR3: CASSALSLNTEAFF
V: TRBV28; J: TRBJ1-5; CDR3: CASANRAKGSPQHF
V: TRBV2; J: TRBJ2-1; CDR3: CASSRPSTEQFF
V: TRBV3-1; J: TRBJ2-1; CDR3: CASSQVAGGLNEQFF
V: TRBV5-1; J: TRBJ2-1; CDR3: CASSLGLKTYNEQFF
V: TRBV5-1; J: TRBJ2-3; CDR3: CASGTGQADTQYF
V: TRBV12-3/TRBV12-4; J: TRBJ1-5; CDR3: CASRGQDQPQHF
V: TRBV11-3; J: TRBJ1-2; CDR3: CASSFFLRNELSGGYTF
V: TRBV5-1; J: TRBJ2-1; CDR3: CASSTRTGGNEQFF
V: TRBV4-1; J: TRBJ2-6; CDR3: CASSQDGDRGVLTF
V: TRBV7-2; J: TRBJ2-5; CDR3: CASSLVHLAGGHQETQYF
V: TRBV4-1; J: TRBJ2-1; CDR3: CASSQRDRAWSDEQFF
V: TRBV20-1; J: TRBJ2-1; CDR3: CSAPGVAYNEQFF
V: TRBV11-2; J: TRBJ2-7; CDR3: CASSLGALQTYEQYF
V: TRBV5-1; J: TRBJ2-5; CDR3: CASSLNHVSPAETQYF
V: TRBV5-1; J: TRBJ1-2; CDR3: CASSLAPGSGYTF
V: TRBV5-1; J: TRBJ2-2; CDR3: CASFRGQGITGELFF
V: TRBV18; J: TRBJ2-7; CDR3: CASSPVHAGEQYF
V: TRBV4-1; J: TRBJ2-1; CDR3: CASSQDWGAYEQFF
V: TRBV5-1; J: TRBJ2-2; CDR3: CASSPVGGGLSGELFF
V: TRBV5-6; J: TRBJ2-2; CDR3: CASSLVDRDGGELFF
V: TRBV7-7; J: TRBJ2-3; CDR3: CASSLGGGEADTQYF
V: TRBV10-1; J: TRBJ2-3; CDR3: CASSNTDTQYF
V: TRBV9; J: TRBJ2-2; CDR3: CASSVGGGLNTGELFF
V: TRBV28; J: TRBJ2-7; CDR3: CASSFVHNEQYF
V: TRBV11-2; J: TRBJ2-5; CDR3: CASSTGSRTQYF
V: TRBV18; J: TRBJ2-5; CDR3: CASSPIAGQETQYF
V: TRBV7-2; J: TRBJ2-7; CDR3: CASMRTATYEQYF
V: TRBV20-1; J: TRBJ2-1; CDR3: CSALRVNEQFF
V: TRBV29-1; J: TRBJ2-5; CDR3: CSVGMRRTQYF